This TCR beta chain was captured by sequencing in a study of blood T cell repertoires in COVID-19 (dated by TCRdb to about 2020). Background for the entire study: Samples from collaborators originated in the United States, Italy and Spain and spanned both the acute and convalescent phases of COVID-19. The material from the prospective study consisted of cDNA or gDNA derived from T cells, B-cell-depleted T cells, or PBMCs. Deeply sampled blood TCRbeta repertoires from subjects exposed to, actively infected with, or recovered from COVID-19 were included in the dataset. The repertoires were released in a freely available public database meant as a resource for research on the immune response to SARS-CoV-2. Samples came from the ongoing ImmuneRACE study (first 160 participants) plus 1,254 subjects from 6 global collaborators. Sample metadata almost always included a de-identified subject ID, COVID-19 status, age in years and sex. Where available, HLA class I and class II types were obtained from metadata supplied by the sample provider rather than from assay-based typing. Study-level results and caveats: How much clinical and demographic metadata was included differed by source and by participant, and the metadata was provided uncurated.

V loses 1 base of germline sequence and J loses 2 bases, and the interval between the two ends is 5 bases. The CDR3 measures 13 amino acids from cysteine to phenylalanine. The CDR3 DNA has 39 bases and is translated from base 1. From a lookup of the germline V gene, CDR1 and CDR2 are MDHEN and SYDVKM. As for this clone: Its recognized antigen is unknown. The sample holds no much larger clone one base away, and base qualities are not on file.

TCRbeta CDR3 regions were amplified from genomic DNA using the immunoSEQ Assay, a bias-controlled multiplex PCR. The paper's processing steps were these. Nucleated cell counts per sample were estimated from amplification of reference gene primers within the assay. Sequence reads were collapsed and filtered to measure the absolute abundance of every unique TCRbeta CDR3 rearrangement. For each sample, productive Simpson clonality was calculated as the square root of Simpson's diversity index across productive rearrangements. TCRdb took this table from immuneACCESS and kept in-frame rearrangements with V and J called. Such tables lack part of the clones; where checked against another copy, unresolved V genes explain under half of the gap, and the rest is unexplained. V and J calls and clone size come straight from that table; D and trimming were deduced from the DNA. For this sample there are roughly 70,000 clones; approximately 75% appear just once. The ten largest account for 6.3% of the sample.

The collaborating institutions used their own protocols to collect whole blood in K2EDTA tubes. For TCRbeta analysis, collaborator samples were shipped as frozen whole blood, as isolated PBMCs, or as DNA extracted from either sample type. The specimen sequenced was peripheral blood. The receptor chain draws on TRBV28 and TRBJ2-5, with the D gene uncertain. This receptor was identified in a woman aged 55-69 years with acute or convalescent COVID-19. The nucleotide sequence reads as follows: TGTGCCAGCAGTTTATATCCGCAAGAGACCCAGTACTTC. Its protein reads: CASSLYPQETQYF.